A single TCR beta chain is shown here with its context. Data came from immunoSEQ multiplex PCR; TCRdb stores just in-frame clones and leaves some out. The sample holds 6,000 to 8,500 clones; about 92% are singletons and the top ten take approximately 13%. A marrow graft followed busulfan-fludarabine conditioning, with cyclophosphamide on days +3 and +4. The germline V gene encodes CDR1 SGHTA and CDR2 FQGTGA. V lost 10 bases and J lost 7, with 16 bases in between. The CDR3 spans 12 residues. This sample was included in a study of T cells after posttransplantation cyclophosphamide. This TCR came from a female patient aged 50-59 years who received an allogeneic stem cell transplant from a related donor, was CMV-positive, and had no GVHD. The T cells may partly be graft donor cells. The genes are TRBV7-3 and TRBJ1-1; D unresolved. The starting material was PBMCs, obtained roughly 190 weeks after allogeneic stem cell transplant with posttransplant cyclophosphamide. The CDR3, as DNA: TGTGCCACACACCCGGGCGGGCTTGAAGCTTTCTTT. It specifies CATHPGGLEAFF.